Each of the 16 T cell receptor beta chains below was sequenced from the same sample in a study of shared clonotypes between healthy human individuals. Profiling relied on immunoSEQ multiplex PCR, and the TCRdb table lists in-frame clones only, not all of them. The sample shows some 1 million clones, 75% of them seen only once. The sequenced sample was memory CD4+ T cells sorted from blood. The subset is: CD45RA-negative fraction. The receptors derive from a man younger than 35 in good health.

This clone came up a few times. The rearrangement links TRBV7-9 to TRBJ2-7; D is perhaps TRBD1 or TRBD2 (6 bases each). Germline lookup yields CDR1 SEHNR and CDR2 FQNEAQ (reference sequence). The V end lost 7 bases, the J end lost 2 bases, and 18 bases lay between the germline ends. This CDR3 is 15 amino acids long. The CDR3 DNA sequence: TGTGCCAGCACCAAAACCGGGGGCGCTCCCTACGAGCAGTACTTC. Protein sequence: CASTKTGGAPYEQYF.

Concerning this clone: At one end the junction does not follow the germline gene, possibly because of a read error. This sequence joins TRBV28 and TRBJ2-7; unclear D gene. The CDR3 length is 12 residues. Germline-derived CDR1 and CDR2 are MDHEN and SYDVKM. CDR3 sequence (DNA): TGTGCCAGCAGTACCCAGATAGGGTCGCCGGTCTTC. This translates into CASSTQIGSPVF. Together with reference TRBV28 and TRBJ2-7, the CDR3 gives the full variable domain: DVKVTQSSRYLVKRTGEKVFLECVQDMDHENMFWYRQDPGLGLRLIYFSYDVKMKEKGDIPEGYSVSREKKERFSLILESASTNQTSMYLCASSTQIGSPVFGPGTRLTVT.

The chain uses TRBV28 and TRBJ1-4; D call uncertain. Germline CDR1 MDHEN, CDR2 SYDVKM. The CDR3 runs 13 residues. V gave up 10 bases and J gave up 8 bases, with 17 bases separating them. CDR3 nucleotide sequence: TGTGCCACTTACAATGGGAAAAGGGAAAAACTGTTTTTT. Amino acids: CATYNGKREKLFF.

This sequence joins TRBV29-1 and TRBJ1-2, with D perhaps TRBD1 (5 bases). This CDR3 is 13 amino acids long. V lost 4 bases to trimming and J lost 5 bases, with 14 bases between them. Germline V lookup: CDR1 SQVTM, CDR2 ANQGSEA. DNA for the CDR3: TGCAGCGTTGGGGCAGGGTATGGATATGGCTACACCTTC. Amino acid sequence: CSVGAGYGYGYTF.

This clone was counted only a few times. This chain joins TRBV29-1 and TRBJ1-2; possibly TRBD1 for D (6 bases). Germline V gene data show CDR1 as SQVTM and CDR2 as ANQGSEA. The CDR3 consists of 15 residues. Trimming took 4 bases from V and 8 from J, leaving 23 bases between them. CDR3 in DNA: TGCAGCGTTGCAAAAACCGAGACAGGCCGTTCGGGCTACACCTTC. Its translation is CSVAKTETGRSGYTF.

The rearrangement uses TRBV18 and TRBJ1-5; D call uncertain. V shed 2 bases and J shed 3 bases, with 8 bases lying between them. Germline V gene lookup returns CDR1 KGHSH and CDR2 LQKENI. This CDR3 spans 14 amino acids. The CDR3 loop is CASSPGQANQPQHF. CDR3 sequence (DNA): TGTGCCAGCTCACCAGGCCAGGCCAATCAGCCCCAGCATTTT.

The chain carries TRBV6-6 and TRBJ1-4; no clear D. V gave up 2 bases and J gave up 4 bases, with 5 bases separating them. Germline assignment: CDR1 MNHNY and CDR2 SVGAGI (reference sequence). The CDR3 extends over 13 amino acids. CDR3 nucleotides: TGTGCCAGCAGTTACGAGAGTAATGAAAAACTGTTTTTT. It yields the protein CASSYESNEKLFF.

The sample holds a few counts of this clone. CDR3 in DNA: TGTGCCAGCAGTTCCAGACTAGCGGGGGCTAACACCGGGGAGCTGTTTTTT. This sequence encodes CASSSRLAGANTGELFF. V is TRBV2 and J is TRBJ2-2, with 12 bases lining up with TRBD2. V lost 5 bases to trimming and J lost 2 bases; unmatched junction nucleotides: 6. The CDR3 is 17 residues long. CDR1 SNHLY and CDR2 FYNNEI come from the germline V gene.

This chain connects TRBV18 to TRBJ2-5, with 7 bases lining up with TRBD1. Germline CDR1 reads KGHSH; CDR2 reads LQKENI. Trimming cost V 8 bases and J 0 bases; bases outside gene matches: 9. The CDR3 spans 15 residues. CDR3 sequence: CASTAQGQYQETQYF. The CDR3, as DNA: TGTGCCAGCACGGCTCAGGGACAGTACCAAGAGACCCAGTACTTC.

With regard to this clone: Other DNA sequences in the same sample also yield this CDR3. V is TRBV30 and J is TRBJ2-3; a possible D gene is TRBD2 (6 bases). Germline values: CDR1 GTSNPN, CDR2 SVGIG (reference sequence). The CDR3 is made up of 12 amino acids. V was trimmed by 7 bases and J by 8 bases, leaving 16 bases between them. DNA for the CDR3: TGTGCCTTCAGGCAACTAGCACCTACGCAGTATTTT. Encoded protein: CAFRQLAPTQYF.

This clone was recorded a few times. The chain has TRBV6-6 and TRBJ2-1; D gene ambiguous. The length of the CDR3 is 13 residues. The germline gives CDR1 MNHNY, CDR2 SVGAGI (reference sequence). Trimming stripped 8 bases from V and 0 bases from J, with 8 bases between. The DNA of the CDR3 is TGTGCCAGCCAGCAGAGCTCCTACAATGAGCAGTTCTTC. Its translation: CASQQSSYNEQFF.

In nucleotides, the CDR3 is TGTGCCAGCAGCCTGGCTGGGGATTACAGTGAAGCTTTCTTT. It translates to CASSLAGDYSEAFF. The rearrangement links TRBV11-2 to TRBJ1-1; no definite D call. Germline loops: CDR1 SGHAT, CDR2 FQNNGV. V lost 5 bases to trimming and J lost 7 bases, with 17 bases between them. The CDR3 loop spans 14 amino acids. Combining the CDR3 with reference TRBV11-2 and TRBJ1-1 gives the whole variable domain EAGVAQSPRYKIIEKRQSVAFWCNPISGHATLYWYQQILGQGPKLLIQFQNNGVVDDSQLPKDRFSAERLKGVDSTLKIQPAKLEDSAVYLCASSLAGDYSEAFFGQGTRLTVV.

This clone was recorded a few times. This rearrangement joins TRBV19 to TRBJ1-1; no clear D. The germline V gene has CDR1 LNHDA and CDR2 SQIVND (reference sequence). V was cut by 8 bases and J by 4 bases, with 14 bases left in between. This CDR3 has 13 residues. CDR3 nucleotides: TGTGCCAGTGGGCCCTTGATGGGCACTGAAGCTTTCTTT. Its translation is CASGPLMGTEAFF. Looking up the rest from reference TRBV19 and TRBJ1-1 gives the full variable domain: DGGITQSPKYLFRKEGQNVTLSCEQNLNHDAMYWYRQDPGQGLRLIYYSQIVNDFQKGDIAEGYSVSREKKESFPLTVTSAQKNPTAFYLCASGPLMGTEAFFGQGTRLTVV.

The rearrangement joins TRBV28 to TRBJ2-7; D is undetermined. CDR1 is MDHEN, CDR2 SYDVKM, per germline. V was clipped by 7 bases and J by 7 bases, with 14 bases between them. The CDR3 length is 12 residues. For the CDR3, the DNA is TGTGCCAGCAATGAACGAGACCAAGAGCAGTACTTC. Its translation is CASNERDQEQYF.

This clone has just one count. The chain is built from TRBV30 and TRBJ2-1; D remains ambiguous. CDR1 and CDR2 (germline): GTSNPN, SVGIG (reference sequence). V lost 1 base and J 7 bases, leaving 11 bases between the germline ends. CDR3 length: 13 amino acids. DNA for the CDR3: TGTGCCTGGAGTGACTATTACGGGAATGAGCAGTTCTTC. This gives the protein CAWSDYYGNEQFF.

CDR3 sequence (DNA): TGTGCCAGCAGCTTTGGGTTTTTTCCCCTTGTTGAGCAGTTCTTC. Translation: CASSFGFFPLVEQFF. This chain joins TRBV7-9 and TRBJ2-1; D not resolved. The CDR3 runs to 15 residues. Germline V gene lookup returns CDR1 SEHNR and CDR2 FQNEAQ (reference sequence). The germline V and J ends were trimmed by 3 bases and 9 bases, with 18 bases remaining between them.